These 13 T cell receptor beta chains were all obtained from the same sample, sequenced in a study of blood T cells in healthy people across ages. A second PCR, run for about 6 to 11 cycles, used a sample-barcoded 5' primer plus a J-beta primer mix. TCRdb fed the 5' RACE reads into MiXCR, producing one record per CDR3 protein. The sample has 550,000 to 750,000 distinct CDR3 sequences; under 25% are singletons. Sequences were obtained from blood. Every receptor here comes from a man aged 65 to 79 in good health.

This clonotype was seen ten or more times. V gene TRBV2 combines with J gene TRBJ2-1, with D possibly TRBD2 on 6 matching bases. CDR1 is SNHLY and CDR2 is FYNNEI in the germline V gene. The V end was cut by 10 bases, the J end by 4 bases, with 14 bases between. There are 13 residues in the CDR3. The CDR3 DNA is TGTGCCATGGAGGCGGGACCTTACAATGAGCAGTTCTTC. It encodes CAMEAGPYNEQFF.

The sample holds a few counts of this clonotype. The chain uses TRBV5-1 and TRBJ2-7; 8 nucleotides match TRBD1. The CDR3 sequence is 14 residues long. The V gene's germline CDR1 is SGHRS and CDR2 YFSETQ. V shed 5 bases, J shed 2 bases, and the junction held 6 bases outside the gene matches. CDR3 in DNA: TGCGCCAGCAGTTCGACAGGGGAACCCTACGAGCAGTACTTC. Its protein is CASSSTGEPYEQYF.

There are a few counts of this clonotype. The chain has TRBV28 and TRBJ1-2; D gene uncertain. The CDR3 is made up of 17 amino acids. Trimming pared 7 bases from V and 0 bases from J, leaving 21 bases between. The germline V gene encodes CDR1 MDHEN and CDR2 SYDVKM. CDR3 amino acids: CASTPSPGADSNYGYTF. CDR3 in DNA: TGTGCCAGCACTCCCTCTCCCGGTGCGGATTCTAACTATGGCTACACCTTC.

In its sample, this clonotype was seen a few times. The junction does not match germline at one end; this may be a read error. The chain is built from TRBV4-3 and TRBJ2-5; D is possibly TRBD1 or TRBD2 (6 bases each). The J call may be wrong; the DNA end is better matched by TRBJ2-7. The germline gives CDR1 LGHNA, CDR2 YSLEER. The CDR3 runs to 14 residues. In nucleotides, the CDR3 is TGCGCCGGCAGCCAGGAGGGGGGATCCTACGAGCAGTACTTC. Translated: CAGSQEGGSYEQYF.

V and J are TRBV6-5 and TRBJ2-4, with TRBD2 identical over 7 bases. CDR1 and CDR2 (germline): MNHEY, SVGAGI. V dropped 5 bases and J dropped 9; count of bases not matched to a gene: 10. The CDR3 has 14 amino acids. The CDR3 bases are TGTGCCAGCAGTCGCGGGAGTGGAGGAAGCATTCAGTACTTC. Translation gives CASSRGSGGSIQYF.

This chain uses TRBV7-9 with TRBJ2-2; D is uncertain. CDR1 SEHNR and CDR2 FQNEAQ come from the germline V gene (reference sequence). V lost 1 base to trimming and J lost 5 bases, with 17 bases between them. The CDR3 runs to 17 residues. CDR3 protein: CASSLGYGPRTTGELFF. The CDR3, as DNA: TGTGCCAGCAGCTTAGGATACGGCCCACGTACGACCGGGGAGCTGTTTTTT. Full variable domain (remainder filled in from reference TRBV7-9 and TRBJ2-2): DTGVSQNPRHKITKRGQNVTFRCDPISEHNRLYWYRQTLGQGPEFLTYFQNEAQLEKSRLLSDRFSAERPKGSFSTLEIQRTEQGDSAMYLCASSLGYGPRTTGELFFGEGSRLTVL.

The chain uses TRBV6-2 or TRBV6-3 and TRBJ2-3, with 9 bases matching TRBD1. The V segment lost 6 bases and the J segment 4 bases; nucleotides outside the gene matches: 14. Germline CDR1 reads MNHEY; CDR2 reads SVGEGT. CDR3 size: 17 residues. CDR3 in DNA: TGTGCCAGCAGCAGGGGACAGGGAAGGTTGGTAGCAGATACGCAGTATTTT. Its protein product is CASSRGQGRLVADTQYF.

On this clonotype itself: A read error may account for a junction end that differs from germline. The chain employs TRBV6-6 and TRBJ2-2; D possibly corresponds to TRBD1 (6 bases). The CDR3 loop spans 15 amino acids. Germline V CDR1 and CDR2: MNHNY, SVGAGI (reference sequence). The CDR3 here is CACSYVGQNTGELFF. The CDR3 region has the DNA TGTGCCTGCAGTTACGTGGGACAGAACACCGGGGAGCTGTTTTTT.

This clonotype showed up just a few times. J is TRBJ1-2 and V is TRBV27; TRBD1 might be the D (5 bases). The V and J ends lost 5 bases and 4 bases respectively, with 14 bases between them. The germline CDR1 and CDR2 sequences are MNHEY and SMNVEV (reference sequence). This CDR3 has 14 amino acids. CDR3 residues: CASSVSRGVYGYTF. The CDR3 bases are TGTGCCAGCAGTGTGTCTCGGGGCGTCTATGGCTACACCTTC.

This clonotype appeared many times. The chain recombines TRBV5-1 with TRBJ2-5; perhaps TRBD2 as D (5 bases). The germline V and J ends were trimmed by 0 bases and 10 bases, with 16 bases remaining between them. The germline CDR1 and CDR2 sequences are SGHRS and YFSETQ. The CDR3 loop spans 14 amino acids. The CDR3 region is CASSLARPERGQYF. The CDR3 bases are TGCGCCAGCAGCTTGGCGCGCCCCGAACGGGGCCAGTACTTC. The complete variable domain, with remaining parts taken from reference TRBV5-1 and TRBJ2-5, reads KAGVTQTPRYLIKTRGQQVTLSCSPISGHRSVSWYQQTPGQGLQFLFEYFSETQRNKGNFPGRFSGRQFSNSRSEMNVSTLELGDSALYLCASSLARPERGQYFGPGTRLLVL.

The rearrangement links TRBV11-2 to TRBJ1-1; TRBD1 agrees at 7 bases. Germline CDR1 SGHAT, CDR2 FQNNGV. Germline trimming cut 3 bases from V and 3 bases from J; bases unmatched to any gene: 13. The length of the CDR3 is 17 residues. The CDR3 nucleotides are TGTGCCAGCAGCTTGGGGGGGAGGGGGCGACGGGACACTGAAGCTTTCTTT. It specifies CASSLGGRGRRDTEAFF.

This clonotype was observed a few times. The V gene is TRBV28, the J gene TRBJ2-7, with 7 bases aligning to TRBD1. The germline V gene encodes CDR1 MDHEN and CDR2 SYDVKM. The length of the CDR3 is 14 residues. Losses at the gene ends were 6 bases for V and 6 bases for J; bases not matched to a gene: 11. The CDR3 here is CASRPGTASTEQYF. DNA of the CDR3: TGTGCCAGCAGGCCCGGGACAGCATCCACCGAGCAGTACTTC.

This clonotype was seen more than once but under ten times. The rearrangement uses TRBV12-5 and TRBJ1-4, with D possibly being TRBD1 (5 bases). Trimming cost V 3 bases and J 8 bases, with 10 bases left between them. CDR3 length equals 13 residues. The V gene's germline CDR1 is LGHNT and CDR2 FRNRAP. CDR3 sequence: CASGFRQGEKLFF. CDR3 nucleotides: TGTGCTAGTGGTTTCCGGCAGGGAGAAAAACTGTTTTTT. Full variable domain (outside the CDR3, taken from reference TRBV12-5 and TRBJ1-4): DARVTQTPRHKVTEMGQEVTMRCQPILGHNTVFWYRQTMMQGLELLAYFRNRAPLDDSGMPKDRFSAEMPDATLATLKIQPSEPRDSAVYFCASGFRQGEKLFFGSGTQLSVL.